This T cell receptor beta chain was observed in a study of T-cell reconstitution after alpha-beta-depleted transplantation in children. This clonotype was seen many times. The TCRbeta library incorporated unique molecular identifiers. TCRdb used MiXCR to reprocess the PCR reads, holding one entry per CDR3 protein. The sample lists approximately 200,000 distinct CDR3 sequences; roughly 15% were seen once. Sequencing was performed on PBMCs from the stem cell graft donor, taken from the stem cell graft. The origin of this receptor is a human donor who donated a stem cell graft to a child with acute lymphoblastic leukemia.

In DNA form, the CDR3 reads TGCGCCAGCATCCTAGCGGGAGGGGCAGATACGCAGTATTTT. Encoded protein: CASILAGGADTQYF. The chain joins TRBV10-2 to TRBJ2-3; TRBD2 matches 12 bases. The V gene's germline CDR1 is WSHSY and CDR2 SAAADI. This CDR3 spans 14 amino acids. Trimming took 7 bases from V and 4 from J; bases not matched to a gene: 3.